This paragraph reports one T cell receptor beta chain. This receptor's antigen is unknown. No base quality values were provided; no much bigger clone lies one nucleotide off. The treatment or condition tag for this specimen amounts to: allogeneic hematopoietic cell transplantation with graft depleted of TCRalphabeta T cells and CD19 B cells. TCRalphabeta/CD19-depleted allogeneic hematopoietic cell grafts were given to the transplant recipients, all of whom were children. Between the V and J ends, shortened by 0 bases and 0 bases respectively, the junction contains 10 bases. Counted from cysteine to phenylalanine, this CDR3 has 15 amino acids. The only DNA kept is the CDR3, 45 bases in frame from the first base. The CDR1 and CDR2 encoded by the germline V gene are SGDLS and YYNGEE. This entry comes from a study of T-cell reconstitution after alpha-beta-depleted transplantation in children (TCRdb year 2016). The study in broad terms: The study quantitatively tracked T-cell immune reconstitution after TCRalphabeta/CD19-depleted allogeneic hematopoietic cell transplantation in children using TCR repertoire profiling.

The library was made by PCR. These reads were obtained on an Illumina HiSeq 2500. Molecular barcoding was employed in the preparation of TCR libraries, with unique molecular identifiers being used to normalize TCRbeta repertoire quantification. TCRdb took the public reads, trimmed them with fastp at Q25, ran MiXCR for clone calling and kept in-frame beta chains. CDR3 protein sequences are deduplicated, and each keeps its most common genes and DNA. The sample table holds about 98,000 distinct CDR3 sequences, of which around 22% were seen once. The top ten clones comprise about a fifth of the sample. Study-level results and caveats: About two months after transplant, the apparently early recovery of alphabetaT-cell counts reportedly depended on just several hundred clones that had expanded rapidly and came from non-depleted graft cells. Over the following months the frequencies of hyperexpanded clones went down, and after one year T-cell counts and TCRbeta diversity were mostly credited to newly produced T cells. In some patients, the high TCRbeta diversity seen at day 60 was put down to recipient T cells and intrathymic progenitors that had survived conditioning.

The clonotype comes from a boy aged 2 to 9 with acute lymphoblastic leukemia, due to receive a stem cell transplant. The chain is encoded by TRBV9 joined to TRBJ2-7; the D gene is not confidently resolved. Sequenced here: PBMCs, sampled before TCRalphabeta/CD19-depleted stem cell transplant. CDR3 region: CASSVVGDSSYEQYF. The DNA sequence is as follows: TGTGCCAGCAGCGTAGTCGGTGATAGCTCCTACGAGCAGTACTTC.